These T cell receptor beta chains were read from a single sample in a study of human T cells and chemical hapten exposure. From the RACE reads, TCRdb called clonotypes with MiXCR, one entry per CDR3 protein. The repertoire holds about 98,000 distinct CDR3 sequences, about 10% seen once, with around 3.1% in the top ten. Sequenced material: whole blood, taken in connection with sensitization to the hapten diphenylcyclopropenone (DPC). These receptors were taken from a woman aged 55-69 years with alopecia areata. Some clones in this sample may be carry-over from other donors' samples. Both conserved end residues are part of each CDR3. Fields, in order: clone size, J gene, V gene, D gene, CDR3 protein, CDR3 DNA. D genes are given only for firm matches. Where a row states a size, it is once, few, many or the class of an expanded clone; other rows omit it.

abundance: many
j_gene: TRBJ2-1
v_gene: TRBV3-1
d_gene: TRBD1
CDR3aa: CASSQAITGQGRHEQFF
CDR3nt: TGTGCCAGCAGCCAAGCTATTACCGGACAGGGGCGCCATGAGCAGTTCTTC

abundance: few
j_gene: TRBJ2-1
v_gene: TRBV29-1
d_gene: -
CDR3aa: CSVARVYNEQFF
CDR3nt: TGCAGCGTTGCGAGGGTCTACAATGAGCAGTTCTTC

abundance: -
j_gene: TRBJ1-3
v_gene: TRBV12-3/TRBV12-4
d_gene: -
CDR3aa: CASSLPWAAGNTIYF
CDR3nt: TGTGCCAGCAGTCTGCCGTGGGCGGCTGGAAACACCATATATTTT

abundance: many
j_gene: TRBJ2-5
v_gene: TRBV27
d_gene: -
CDR3aa: CASSPNLAVPGETQYF
CDR3nt: TGTGCCAGCAGTCCCAATCTCGCAGTGCCGGGGGAGACCCAGTACTTC

abundance: -
j_gene: TRBJ1-6
v_gene: TRBV21-1
d_gene: -
CDR3aa: CASSNGQGSNSPLHF
CDR3nt: TGTGCCAGCAGCAACGGACAGGGGTCAAATTCACCCCTCCACTTT

abundance: many
j_gene: TRBJ2-7
v_gene: TRBV27
d_gene: TRBD1
CDR3aa: CASSSPGQGHEQYF
CDR3nt: TGTGCCAGCAGTTCCCCGGGACAGGGCCACGAGCAGTACTTC

abundance: few
j_gene: TRBJ2-1
v_gene: TRBV9
d_gene: -
CDR3aa: CASSADLGGNEQFF
CDR3nt: TGTGCCAGCAGCGCCGACCTAGGCGGGAATGAGCAGTTCTTC

abundance: -
j_gene: TRBJ1-2
v_gene: TRBV6-2/TRBV6-3
d_gene: -
CDR3aa: CASSYGGASQNYGYTF
CDR3nt: TGTGCCAGCAGTTACGGAGGGGCCTCGCAAAACTATGGCTACACCTTC

abundance: many
j_gene: TRBJ2-1
v_gene: TRBV20-1
d_gene: TRBD2
CDR3aa: CSARDPRGGAREQFF
CDR3nt: TGCAGTGCTAGAGATCCGCGCGGGGGGGCCAGGGAGCAGTTCTTC

abundance: few
j_gene: TRBJ2-5
v_gene: TRBV3-1
d_gene: -
CDR3aa: CASSPGSGSGETQYF
CDR3nt: TGTGCCAGCAGCCCCGGGAGCGGCTCCGGGGAGACCCAGTACTTC

abundance: many
j_gene: TRBJ1-4
v_gene: TRBV5-4
d_gene: -
CDR3aa: CASNGADEKLFF
CDR3nt: TGTGCCAGCAACGGGGCGGATGAAAAACTGTTTTTT

abundance: -
j_gene: TRBJ2-7
v_gene: TRBV5-1
d_gene: -
CDR3aa: CASSSSRGTYEQYF
CDR3nt: TGCGCCAGCAGCAGTTCTCGGGGCACTTACGAGCAGTACTTC

abundance: -
j_gene: TRBJ2-3
v_gene: TRBV3-1
d_gene: -
CDR3aa: CASSQDGQAVEITQYF
CDR3nt: TGTGCCAGCAGCCAAGATGGTCAGGCGGTGGAGATTACGCAGTATTTT

abundance: -
j_gene: TRBJ2-3
v_gene: TRBV7-3
d_gene: -
CDR3aa: CASSLTTSFTDTQYF
CDR3nt: TGTGCCAGCAGCTTAACGACTAGTTTCACAGATACGCAGTATTTT

abundance: many
j_gene: TRBJ2-3
v_gene: TRBV5-1
d_gene: TRBD1
CDR3aa: CASTSGGRTDTQYF
CDR3nt: TGCGCCAGCACCTCAGGGGGCCGCACAGATACGCAGTATTTT

abundance: many
j_gene: TRBJ2-2
v_gene: TRBV20-1
d_gene: TRBD1
CDR3aa: CSARDWAGQGRMFF
CDR3nt: TGCAGTGCTAGAGATTGGGCGGGACAGGGGCGGATGTTTTTT

abundance: few
j_gene: TRBJ1-2
v_gene: TRBV7-6
d_gene: -
CDR3aa: CASSLTNGPYGYTF
CDR3nt: TGTGCCAGCAGCTTAACAAACGGACCCTATGGCTACACCTTC

abundance: -
j_gene: TRBJ2-7
v_gene: TRBV3-1
d_gene: -
CDR3aa: CASSPLGATPGGEQYF
CDR3nt: TGTGCCAGCAGTCCCCTGGGGGCGACACCCGGAGGGGAGCAGTACTTC

abundance: few
j_gene: TRBJ2-5
v_gene: TRBV27
d_gene: -
CDR3aa: CASSWAVGAETQYF
CDR3nt: TGTGCCAGCAGTTGGGCGGTGGGTGCAGAGACCCAGTACTTC

abundance: -
j_gene: TRBJ1-2
v_gene: TRBV7-9
d_gene: -
CDR3aa: CVSSLATYGYTF
CDR3nt: TGTGTCAGCAGCTTAGCTACCTATGGCTACACCTTC

abundance: -
j_gene: TRBJ2-7
v_gene: TRBV14
d_gene: -
CDR3aa: CASSTQYSYEQYF
CDR3nt: TGTGCCAGCAGCACACAGTATTCCTACGAGCAGTACTTC

abundance: few
j_gene: TRBJ2-4
v_gene: TRBV7-2
d_gene: -
CDR3aa: CASICPSLSVWVGANPKNIQYF
CDR3nt: TGTGCCAGCATTTGTCCGTCGTTATCCGTGTGGGTGGGGGCCAACCCCAAAAACATTCAGTACTTC

abundance: many
j_gene: TRBJ1-1
v_gene: TRBV29-1
d_gene: -
CDR3aa: CSGKRTRDAGAFF
CDR3nt: TGCAGCGGTAAACGGACGCGGGACGCAGGAGCTTTCTTT

abundance: few
j_gene: TRBJ1-2
v_gene: TRBV5-1
d_gene: -
CDR3aa: CASSLDSINYGYTF
CDR3nt: TGCGCCAGCAGCTTGGACAGTATTAACTATGGCTACACCTTC

abundance: few
j_gene: TRBJ2-5
v_gene: TRBV6-5
d_gene: -
CDR3aa: CASSYSWTQSVETQYF
CDR3nt: TGTGCCAGCAGTTACTCGTGGACCCAGAGTGTAGAGACCCAGTACTTC

abundance: -
j_gene: TRBJ2-1
v_gene: TRBV18
d_gene: TRBD2
CDR3aa: CASSPYDSSGGNEQFF
CDR3nt: TGTGCCAGCTCACCATATGACTCTAGCGGGGGTAATGAGCAGTTCTTC

abundance: -
j_gene: TRBJ1-4
v_gene: TRBV4-1
d_gene: TRBD1
CDR3aa: CASSQGQGEKKLFF
CDR3nt: TGCGCCAGCAGCCAAGGACAGGGAGAGAAAAAACTGTTTTTT

abundance: -
j_gene: TRBJ2-2
v_gene: TRBV11-2
d_gene: -
CDR3aa: CASSAQVAGELFF
CDR3nt: TGTGCCAGCAGCGCCCAGGTGGCCGGGGAGCTGTTTTTT

abundance: many
j_gene: TRBJ1-1
v_gene: TRBV30
d_gene: -
CDR3aa: CACTMNTEVFF
CDR3nt: TGTGCCTGCACCATGAACACTGAAGTTTTCTTT

abundance: few
j_gene: TRBJ1-2
v_gene: TRBV18
d_gene: -
CDR3aa: CASSPPQGFDYGYTF
CDR3nt: TGTGCCAGCTCACCACCTCAGGGTTTCGACTATGGCTACACCTTC

abundance: -
j_gene: TRBJ2-2
v_gene: TRBV6-5
d_gene: -
CDR3aa: CASSYGRSPPNTGELFF
CDR3nt: TGTGCCAGCAGTTACGGCAGAAGTCCCCCGAACACCGGGGAGCTGTTTTTT

abundance: many
j_gene: TRBJ2-1
v_gene: TRBV20-1
d_gene: -
CDR3aa: CSANWNNEQFF
CDR3nt: TGCAGTGCTAACTGGAACAATGAGCAGTTCTTC

abundance: -
j_gene: TRBJ1-1
v_gene: TRBV29-1
d_gene: TRBD1
CDR3aa: CSVDMTGVGTEAFF
CDR3nt: TGCAGCGTGGATATGACAGGGGTAGGCACTGAAGCTTTCTTT

abundance: many
j_gene: TRBJ2-3
v_gene: TRBV6-2/TRBV6-3
d_gene: TRBD2
CDR3aa: CASRPGTSGNTDTQYF
CDR3nt: TGTGCCAGCAGACCCGGGACTAGCGGCAACACAGATACGCAGTATTTT

abundance: many
j_gene: TRBJ2-7
v_gene: TRBV19
d_gene: TRBD2
CDR3aa: CASSNLAGVYEQYF
CDR3nt: TGTGCCAGTAGTAATTTAGCGGGGGTCTACGAGCAGTACTTC

abundance: few
j_gene: TRBJ2-5
v_gene: TRBV18
d_gene: -
CDR3aa: CASSYGRQETQYF
CDR3nt: TGTGCCAGCTCATACGGAAGGCAAGAGACCCAGTACTTC

abundance: -
j_gene: TRBJ2-2
v_gene: TRBV7-3
d_gene: -
CDR3aa: CASSFGPGGELFF
CDR3nt: TGTGCCAGCAGCTTCGGCCCAGGCGGGGAGCTGTTTTTT

abundance: many
j_gene: TRBJ2-2
v_gene: TRBV3-1
d_gene: -
CDR3aa: CASSQEVSVANTGELFF
CDR3nt: TGTGCCAGCAGCCAAGAGGTCTCAGTGGCGAACACCGGGGAGCTGTTTTTT

abundance: -
j_gene: TRBJ1-1
v_gene: TRBV27
d_gene: -
CDR3aa: CASSLSIVTRNTEAFF
CDR3nt: TGTGCCAGCAGTTTATCGATCGTAACGAGGAACACTGAAGCTTTCTTT

abundance: -
j_gene: TRBJ1-2
v_gene: TRBV4-1
d_gene: TRBD1
CDR3aa: CASSPNRGRGYTF
CDR3nt: TGCGCCAGCAGCCCCAACAGGGGCAGGGGCTACACCTTC

abundance: many
j_gene: TRBJ1-1
v_gene: TRBV20-1
d_gene: TRBD1
CDR3aa: CSARGTGRGTEAFF
CDR3nt: TGCAGTGCTAGAGGGACAGGGAGGGGCACTGAAGCTTTCTTT

abundance: -
j_gene: TRBJ2-1
v_gene: TRBV25-1
d_gene: -
CDR3aa: CASRGSWGGTWGEQFF
CDR3nt: TGTGCCAGCAGGGGAAGTTGGGGGGGCACCTGGGGTGAGCAGTTCTTC

abundance: -
j_gene: TRBJ1-2
v_gene: TRBV4-2
d_gene: -
CDR3aa: CASSQGLGRPPNDYTF
CDR3nt: TGTGCCAGCAGCCAAGGCCTTGGACGACCACCCAATGACTACACCTTC

abundance: few
j_gene: TRBJ2-5
v_gene: TRBV7-2
d_gene: TRBD2
CDR3aa: CASSRGEGETQYF
CDR3nt: TGTGCCAGTTCCCGAGGGGAGGGAGAGACCCAGTACTTC

abundance: few
j_gene: TRBJ1-2
v_gene: TRBV18
d_gene: -
CDR3aa: CASSPPLGIYGYTF
CDR3nt: TGTGCCAGCTCACCACCGTTAGGGATCTATGGCTACACCTTC

abundance: many
j_gene: TRBJ1-1
v_gene: TRBV20-1
d_gene: -
CDR3aa: CSARSDRQTEAFF
CDR3nt: TGCAGTGCTAGGAGCGACAGACAAACTGAAGCTTTCTTT

abundance: many
j_gene: TRBJ2-7
v_gene: TRBV2
d_gene: -
CDR3aa: CASRSGRTTYEQYF
CDR3nt: TGTGCCAGCAGAAGTGGCAGAACCACCTACGAGCAGTACTTC

abundance: few
j_gene: TRBJ2-1
v_gene: TRBV5-1
d_gene: TRBD2
CDR3aa: CASSSHTGLAGNEQFF
CDR3nt: TGCGCCAGCAGCTCGCACACGGGACTAGCTGGTAATGAGCAGTTCTTC

abundance: -
j_gene: TRBJ2-3
v_gene: TRBV29-1
d_gene: -
CDR3aa: CGVVKLRSTDTQYF
CDR3nt: TGCGGCGTTGTCAAACTAAGGAGCACAGATACGCAGTATTTT

abundance: many
j_gene: TRBJ2-7
v_gene: TRBV20-1
d_gene: TRBD1
CDR3aa: CSAVNRGSYEQYF
CDR3nt: TGCAGTGCCGTCAACAGGGGCTCCTACGAGCAGTACTTC

abundance: -
j_gene: TRBJ2-2
v_gene: TRBV6-4
d_gene: -
CDR3aa: CASSDSAGNTGELFF
CDR3nt: TGTGCCAGCAGTGACTCAGCGGGGAACACCGGGGAGCTGTTTTTT

abundance: -
j_gene: TRBJ2-2
v_gene: TRBV7-3
d_gene: -
CDR3aa: CASTPGTARTGELFF
CDR3nt: TGTGCCAGCACCCCCGGGACGGCAAGGACCGGGGAGCTGTTTTTT

abundance: many
j_gene: TRBJ2-7
v_gene: TRBV20-1
d_gene: -
CDR3aa: CSAPYLGSYEQYF
CDR3nt: TGCAGTGCACCCTACTTGGGCAGCTACGAGCAGTACTTC

abundance: many
j_gene: TRBJ1-5
v_gene: TRBV12-3/TRBV12-4
d_gene: -
CDR3aa: CASSFGGSPQHF
CDR3nt: TGTGCCAGCAGTTTTGGGGGTTCCCCCCAGCATTTT